This section outlines one T cell receptor beta chain sequence together with its context. Its specificity is unknown. Germline CDR1 is DFQATT and CDR2 is SNEGSKA (reference sequence). Trimming pared 6 bases from V and 6 bases from J, leaving 17 bases between. The CDR3 spans 13 residues. Uncontrolled infection, other autoimmune disease, pregnancy or lactation disqualified patients from enrolment. This sample was included in a study of T cells in Graves' hyperthyroidism and ophthalmopathy. Authors of the study amplified TCR beta CDR3 regions from RNA transcripts. The HTBI primer set drove a first-round RT-PCR of the TCR CDR3. TCRdb reanalysed the multiplex PCR reads using MiXCR and keeps one entry per CDR3 protein. Here the sample spans around 290,000 distinct CDR3 sequences, roughly 13% being singletons. General study points: A 13 V-J signature model discriminated ophthalmopathy versus stable hyperthyroidism. Model output signaled ophthalmopathy a median approximately six months ahead of onset.

The TCR was taken from a woman aged 40 to 50 with Graves' hyperthyroidism. The V gene is TRBV20-1, the J gene TRBJ1-1; no firm D call. The sequenced material came from blood. CDR3 residues: CSAPRPVSPEAFF. The CDR3 DNA sequence: TGCAGTGCGCCTAGGCCCGTCTCCCCTGAAGCTTTCTTT.